The entry below gives a single T cell receptor (beta chain) sequence along with its context. Antigen unknown. This record belongs to a study of response to subunit inactivated influenza vaccine. Findings and limits, study-wide: Each seasonal influenza vaccination recruits few new T cells, the authors suggested.

TCRdb re-analysed the RT-PCR reads in MiXCR, keeping a single row per CDR3 protein. The sample carries about 650,000 distinct CDR3 sequences, approximately 14% recorded once. The CDR3 totals 14 residues. Losses at the gene ends were 6 bases for V and 5 bases for J; bases not matched to a gene: 9. The TCR was taken from a man between 50 and 59 years old who received an inactivated influenza vaccine. Here the sequenced sample was PBMCs from blood, taken roughly 12 days after vaccination. The chain has TRBV12-3 or TRBV12-4 and TRBJ1-1; 7 nucleotides line up with TRBD1. The CDR3 DNA is TGTGCCAGCAGGCCATCAAACAGGGGTACTGAAGCTTTCTTT. Translated: CASRPSNRGTEAFF.